This T cell receptor beta chain stems from a study of T cell repertoires in cytomegalovirus infection. Whole-study context: Shared public TCR beta signatures pointed to both CMV infection and a matching HLA type.

Via MiXCR, TCRdb re-called the reads, giving one row per CDR3 protein. The table records roughly 310,000 distinct CDR3 sequences, roughly a sixth of them present only once. This clonotype was seen ten or more times. Its antigen is still unknown. General observations from the study: CMV-specific TCR beta clonotypes restricted by HLA-C were the ones dominating the ex vivo response.

Source material: PBMCs. The TCR sequence derives from a human donor in good health (CMV status not recorded). Some clones in this sample may be carry-over from other donors' samples.

CDR3 loop: CASSTSTATSSYEQYF. The DNA of the CDR3 is TGTGCCAGCAGCACTTCGACGGCCACCAGCTCCTACGAGCAGTACTTC. The J gene is TRBJ2-7, the V gene TRBV7-2; D not certain. This CDR3 is built from 16 residues. From germline, CDR1 is SGHTA and CDR2 FQGNSA. Deletions cut 5 bases from V and 0 bases from J, with 17 bases between.